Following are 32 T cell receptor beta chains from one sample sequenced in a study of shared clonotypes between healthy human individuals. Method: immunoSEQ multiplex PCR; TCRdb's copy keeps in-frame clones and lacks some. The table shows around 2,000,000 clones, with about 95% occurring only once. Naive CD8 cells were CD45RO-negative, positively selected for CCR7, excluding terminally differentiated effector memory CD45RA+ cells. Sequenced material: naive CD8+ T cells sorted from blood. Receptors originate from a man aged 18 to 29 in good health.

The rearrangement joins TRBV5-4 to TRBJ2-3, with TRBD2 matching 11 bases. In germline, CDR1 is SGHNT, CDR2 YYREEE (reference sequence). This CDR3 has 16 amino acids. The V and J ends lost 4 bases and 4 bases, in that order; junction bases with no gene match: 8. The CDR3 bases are TGTGCCAGCAGCCCCGGTAGCGGGGGGGCGTCAGATACGCAGTATTTT. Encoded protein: CASSPGSGGASDTQYF.

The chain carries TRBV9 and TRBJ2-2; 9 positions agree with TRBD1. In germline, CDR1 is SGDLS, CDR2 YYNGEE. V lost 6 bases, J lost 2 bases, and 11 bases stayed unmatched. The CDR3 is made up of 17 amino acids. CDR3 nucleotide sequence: TGTGCCAGCACCGTGAACCGGGACAGGGCTAACACCGGGGAGCTGTTTTTT. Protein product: CASTVNRDRANTGELFF.

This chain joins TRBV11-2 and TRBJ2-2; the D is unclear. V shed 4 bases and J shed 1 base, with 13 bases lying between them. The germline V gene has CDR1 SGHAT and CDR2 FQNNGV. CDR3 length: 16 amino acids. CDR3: CASSSPRPLNTGELFF. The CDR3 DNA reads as TGTGCCAGCAGCTCCCCGAGACCATTGAACACCGGGGAGCTGTTTTTT.

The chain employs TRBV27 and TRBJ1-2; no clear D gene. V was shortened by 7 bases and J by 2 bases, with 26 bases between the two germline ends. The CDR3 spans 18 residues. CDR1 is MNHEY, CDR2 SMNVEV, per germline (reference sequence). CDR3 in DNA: TGTGCCAGCACCTCGGTGATAGGGTCGGGAGGCCCAAACTATGGCTACACCTTC. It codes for CASTSVIGSGGPNYGYTF.

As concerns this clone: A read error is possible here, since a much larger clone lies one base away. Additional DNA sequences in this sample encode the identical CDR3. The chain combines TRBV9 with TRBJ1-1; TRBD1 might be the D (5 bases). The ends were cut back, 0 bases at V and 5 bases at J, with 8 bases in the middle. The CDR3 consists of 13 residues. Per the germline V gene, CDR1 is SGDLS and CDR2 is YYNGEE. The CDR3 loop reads CASSVGGETEAFF. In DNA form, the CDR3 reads TGTGCCAGCAGCGTAGGGGGGGAAACTGAAGCTTTCTTT.

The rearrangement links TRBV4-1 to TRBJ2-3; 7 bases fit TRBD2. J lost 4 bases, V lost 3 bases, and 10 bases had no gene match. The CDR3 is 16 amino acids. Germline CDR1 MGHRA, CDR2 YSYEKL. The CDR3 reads CASSQEWEGESDTQYF. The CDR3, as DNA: TGCGCCAGCAGCCAGGAGTGGGAGGGCGAGTCAGATACGCAGTATTTT.

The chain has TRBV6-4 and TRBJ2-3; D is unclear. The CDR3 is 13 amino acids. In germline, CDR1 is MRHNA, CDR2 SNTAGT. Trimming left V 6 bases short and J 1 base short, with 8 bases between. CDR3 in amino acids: CASSGSRTDTQYF. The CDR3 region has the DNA TGTGCCAGCAGCGGATCCCGCACAGATACGCAGTATTTT.

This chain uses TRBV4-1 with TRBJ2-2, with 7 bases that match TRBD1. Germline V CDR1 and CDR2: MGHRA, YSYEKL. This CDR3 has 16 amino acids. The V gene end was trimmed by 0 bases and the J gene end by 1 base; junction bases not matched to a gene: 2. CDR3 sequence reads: CASSQEGQMNTGELFF. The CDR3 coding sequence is TGCGCCAGCAGCCAAGAGGGACAGATGAACACCGGGGAGCTGTTTTTT.

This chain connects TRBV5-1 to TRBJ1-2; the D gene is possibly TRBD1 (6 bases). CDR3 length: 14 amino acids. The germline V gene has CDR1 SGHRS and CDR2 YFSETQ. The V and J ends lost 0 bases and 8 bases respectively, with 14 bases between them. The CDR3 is CASSLVLGAEGYTF. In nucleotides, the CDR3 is TGCGCCAGCAGCTTGGTTCTGGGGGCGGAAGGCTACACCTTC.

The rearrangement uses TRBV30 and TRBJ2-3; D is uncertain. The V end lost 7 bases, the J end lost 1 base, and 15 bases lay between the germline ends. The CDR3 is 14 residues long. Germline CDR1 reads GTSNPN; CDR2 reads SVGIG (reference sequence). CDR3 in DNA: TGTGCCTCAAGCGAAGTGTTAGGCACAGATACGCAGTATTTT. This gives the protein CASSEVLGTDTQYF.

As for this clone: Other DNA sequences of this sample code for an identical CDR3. The CDR3 spells CASSLAGTNSPLHF. The DNA of the CDR3 is TGTGCCAGCAGCTTAGCAGGGACCAATTCACCCCTCCACTTT. The rearrangement links TRBV7-9 to TRBJ1-6, with D tentatively TRBD1 (5 bases). Germline loops: CDR1 SEHNR, CDR2 FQNEAQ (reference sequence). The ends were cut back, 0 bases at V and 7 bases at J, with 7 bases in the middle. This CDR3 has 14 amino acids. The complete variable domain, with remaining parts taken from reference TRBV7-9 and TRBJ1-6, reads DTGVSQNPRHKITKRGQNVTFRCDPISEHNRLYWYRQTLGQGPEFLTYFQNEAQLEKSRLLSDRFSAERPKGSFSTLEIQRTEQGDSAMYLCASSLAGTNSPLHFGNGTRLTVT.

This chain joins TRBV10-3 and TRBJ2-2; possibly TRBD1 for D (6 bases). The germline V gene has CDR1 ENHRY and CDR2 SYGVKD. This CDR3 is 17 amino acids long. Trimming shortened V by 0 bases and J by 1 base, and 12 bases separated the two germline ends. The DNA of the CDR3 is TGTGCCATCAGTGAGTCCTCAGGGGCTTTGAACACCGGGGAGCTGTTTTTT. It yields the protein CAISESSGALNTGELFF.

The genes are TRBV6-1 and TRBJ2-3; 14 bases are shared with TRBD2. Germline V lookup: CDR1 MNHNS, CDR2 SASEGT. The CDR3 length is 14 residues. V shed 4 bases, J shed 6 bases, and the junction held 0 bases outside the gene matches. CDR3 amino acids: CASSGLAGGDTQYF. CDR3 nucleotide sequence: TGTGCCAGCAGTGGACTAGCGGGAGGGGATACGCAGTATTTT.

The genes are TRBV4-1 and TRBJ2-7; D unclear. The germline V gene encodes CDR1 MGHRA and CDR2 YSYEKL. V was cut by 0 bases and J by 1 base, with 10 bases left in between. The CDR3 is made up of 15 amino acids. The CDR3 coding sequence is TGCGCCAGCAGCCAAGATAATCAGGTATCCTACGAGCAGTACTTC. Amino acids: CASSQDNQVSYEQYF.

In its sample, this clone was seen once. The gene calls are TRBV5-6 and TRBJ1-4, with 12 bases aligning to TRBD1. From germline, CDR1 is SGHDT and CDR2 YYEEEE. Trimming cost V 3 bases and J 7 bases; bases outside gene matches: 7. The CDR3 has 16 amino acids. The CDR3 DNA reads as TGTGCCAGCAGCTGGGGGACAGGGGGCGCACCTGAAAAACTGTTTTTT. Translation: CASSWGTGGAPEKLFF.

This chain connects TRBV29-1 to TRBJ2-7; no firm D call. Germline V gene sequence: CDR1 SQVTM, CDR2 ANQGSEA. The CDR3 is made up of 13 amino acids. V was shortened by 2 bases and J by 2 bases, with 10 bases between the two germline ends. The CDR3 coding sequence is TGCAGCGTTGAAACCCCCGATACCTACGAGCAGTACTTC. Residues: CSVETPDTYEQYF.

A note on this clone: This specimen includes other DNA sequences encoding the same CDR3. The CDR3 sequence is CASSLSSGSEQFF. DNA for the CDR3: TGTGCCAGCAGTTTATCTTCGGGAAGCGAGCAGTTCTTC. The chain links TRBV27 to TRBJ2-1, with D possibly matching TRBD2 (5 bases). The CDR3 is 13 residues long. The germline V gene encodes CDR1 MNHEY and CDR2 SMNVEV (reference sequence). Trimming took off 0 bases at V and 10 bases at J, with 10 bases between the two ends.

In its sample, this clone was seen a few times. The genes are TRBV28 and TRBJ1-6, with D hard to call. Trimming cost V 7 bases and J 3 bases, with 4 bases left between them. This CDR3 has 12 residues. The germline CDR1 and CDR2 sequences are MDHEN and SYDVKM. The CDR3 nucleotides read TGTGCCAGCACAATCTATAATTCACCCCTCCACTTT. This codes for CASTIYNSPLHF.

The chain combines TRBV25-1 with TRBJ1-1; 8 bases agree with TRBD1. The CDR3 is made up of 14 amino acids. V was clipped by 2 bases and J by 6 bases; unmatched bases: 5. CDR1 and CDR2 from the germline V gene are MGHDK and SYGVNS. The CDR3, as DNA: TGTGCCAGCAGTGAAACAGGGGGGAGTCCTGAAGCTTTCTTT. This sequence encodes CASSETGGSPEAFF.

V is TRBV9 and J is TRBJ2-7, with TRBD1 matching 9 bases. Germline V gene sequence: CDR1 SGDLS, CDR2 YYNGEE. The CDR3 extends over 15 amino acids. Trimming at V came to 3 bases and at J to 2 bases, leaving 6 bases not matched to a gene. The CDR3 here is CASSEGQGPPYEQYF. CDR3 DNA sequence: TGTGCCAGCAGCGAGGGACAGGGACCACCCTACGAGCAGTACTTC.

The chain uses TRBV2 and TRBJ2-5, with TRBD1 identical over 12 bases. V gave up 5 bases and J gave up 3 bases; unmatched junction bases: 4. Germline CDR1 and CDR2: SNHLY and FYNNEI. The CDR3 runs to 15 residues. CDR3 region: CASSTGQGAEETQYF. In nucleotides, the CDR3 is TGTGCCAGCAGTACGGGACAGGGGGCGGAAGAGACCCAGTACTTC. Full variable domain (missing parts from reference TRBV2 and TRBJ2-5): EPEVTQTPSHQVTQMGQEVILRCVPISNHLYFYWYRQILGQKVEFLVSFYNNEISEKSEIFDDQFSVERPDGSNFTLKIRSTKLEDSAMYFCASSTGQGAEETQYFGPGTRLLVL.

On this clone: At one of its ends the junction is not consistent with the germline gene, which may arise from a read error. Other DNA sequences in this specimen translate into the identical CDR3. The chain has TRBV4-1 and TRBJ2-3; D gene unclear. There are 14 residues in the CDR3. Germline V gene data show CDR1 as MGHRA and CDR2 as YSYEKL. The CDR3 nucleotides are TGCGCCAGCAGTCAAGTCCGCAACACAGATACGCAGTATTTT. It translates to CASSQVRNTDTQYF.

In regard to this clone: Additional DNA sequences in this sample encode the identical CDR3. In DNA, the CDR3 is TGTGCCAGCAGCTTAAGTACAGGGATCACAGATACGCAGTATTTT. This codes for CASSLSTGITDTQYF. The chain couples TRBV7-9 to TRBJ2-3, with D perhaps matching TRBD1 (6 bases). Germline V gives CDR1 SEHNR, CDR2 FQNEAQ (reference sequence). The CDR3 consists of 15 residues. V was clipped by 2 bases and J by 2 bases, with 11 bases between them.

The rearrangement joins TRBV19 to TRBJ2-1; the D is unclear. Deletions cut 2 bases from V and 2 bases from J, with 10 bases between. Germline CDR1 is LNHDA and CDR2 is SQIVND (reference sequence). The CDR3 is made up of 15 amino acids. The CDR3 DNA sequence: TGTGCCAGTAGTATAAGTGTCGCACCCTACAATGAGCAGTTCTTC. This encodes CASSISVAPYNEQFF.

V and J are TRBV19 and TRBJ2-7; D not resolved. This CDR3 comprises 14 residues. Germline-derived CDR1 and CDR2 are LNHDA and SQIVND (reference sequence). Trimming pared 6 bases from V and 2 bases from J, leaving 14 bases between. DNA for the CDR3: TGTGCCAGTAGCTCCGGGCTCATGACCTACGAGCAGTACTTC. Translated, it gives CASSSGLMTYEQYF.

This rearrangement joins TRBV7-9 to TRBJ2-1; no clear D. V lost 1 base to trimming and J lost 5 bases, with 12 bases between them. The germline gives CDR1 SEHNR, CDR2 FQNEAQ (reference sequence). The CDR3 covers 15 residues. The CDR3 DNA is TGTGCCAGCAGCTTAGAGTATGTGGATCACAATGAGCAGTTCTTC. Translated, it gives CASSLEYVDHNEQFF.

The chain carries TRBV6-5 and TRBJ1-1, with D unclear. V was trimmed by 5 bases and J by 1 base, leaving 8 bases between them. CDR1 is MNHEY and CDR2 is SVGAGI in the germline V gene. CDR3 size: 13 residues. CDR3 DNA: TGTGCCAGCAGTAGGACCGAGAACACTGAAGCTTTCTTT. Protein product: CASSRTENTEAFF.

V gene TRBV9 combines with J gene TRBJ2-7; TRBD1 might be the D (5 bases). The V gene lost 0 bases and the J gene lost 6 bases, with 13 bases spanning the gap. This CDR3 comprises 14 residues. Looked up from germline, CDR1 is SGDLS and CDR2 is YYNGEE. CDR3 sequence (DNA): TGTGCCAGCAGCGTAGGACAGCCCGGCTCCGAGCAGTACTTC. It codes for CASSVGQPGSEQYF.

CDR3 sequence (DNA): TGTGCCAGCAGCTTAAAGTTACAAGAGACCCAGTACTTC. It is translated as CASSLKLQETQYF. The chain uses TRBV7-9 and TRBJ2-5; D is uncertain. The CDR3 runs to 13 residues. With 2 bases removed from V and 2 bases from J, the gap between germline ends came to 6 bases. Germline V gives CDR1 SEHNR, CDR2 FQNEAQ (reference sequence).

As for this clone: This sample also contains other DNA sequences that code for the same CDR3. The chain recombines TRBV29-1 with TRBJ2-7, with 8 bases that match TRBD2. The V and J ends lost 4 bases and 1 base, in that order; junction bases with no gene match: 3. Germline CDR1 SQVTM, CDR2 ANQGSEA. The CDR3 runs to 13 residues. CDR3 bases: TGCAGCGTTGCCGGGACTAGTTCCTACGAGCAGTACTTC. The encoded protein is CSVAGTSSYEQYF.

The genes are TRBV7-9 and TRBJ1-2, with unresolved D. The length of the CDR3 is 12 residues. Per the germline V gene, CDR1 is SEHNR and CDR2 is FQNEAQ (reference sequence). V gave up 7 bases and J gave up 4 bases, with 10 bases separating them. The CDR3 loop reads CASNLFVYGYTF. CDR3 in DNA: TGTGCCAGCAACCTATTTGTCTATGGCTACACCTTC.

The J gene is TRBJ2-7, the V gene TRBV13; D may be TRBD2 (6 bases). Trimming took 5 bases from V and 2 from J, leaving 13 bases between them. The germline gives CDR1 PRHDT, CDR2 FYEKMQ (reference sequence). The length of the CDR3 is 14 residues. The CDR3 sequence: CASSAGLQPYEQYF. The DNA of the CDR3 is TGTGCCAGCAGCGCGGGACTTCAGCCCTACGAGCAGTACTTC.